This T cell receptor beta chain was captured by sequencing in a study of post-analysis software for immune sequencing data. Notes on the study in general: Compared with controls, patients had more of roughly five TRBV segments, including TRBV5-6, TRBV5-1 and TRBV20-1.

The CDR3 extends over 13 amino acids. Looked up from germline, CDR1 is SQVTM and CDR2 is ANQGSEA. Concerning this clonotype: Its matching antigen is unknown.

Unique-molecular-identifier-tagged TCR beta cDNA libraries were used. TCRdb called the PCR reads again in MiXCR, with one record for every CDR3 protein. The sample has under 650,000 distinct CDR3 sequences; roughly two fifths are singletons. The V gene is TRBV29-1, the J gene TRBJ2-5; 9 bases map to TRBD1. The end of the DNA fits TRBJ2-7 better, so the J call may be wrong. The sequence was collected from a girl aged 10-17 years with multiple sclerosis. Sequenced material: blood. CDR3 residues: CSVDEGQGYEQYF. The CDR3 DNA is TGCAGCGTTGATGAGGGACAGGGCTACGAGCAGTACTTC.